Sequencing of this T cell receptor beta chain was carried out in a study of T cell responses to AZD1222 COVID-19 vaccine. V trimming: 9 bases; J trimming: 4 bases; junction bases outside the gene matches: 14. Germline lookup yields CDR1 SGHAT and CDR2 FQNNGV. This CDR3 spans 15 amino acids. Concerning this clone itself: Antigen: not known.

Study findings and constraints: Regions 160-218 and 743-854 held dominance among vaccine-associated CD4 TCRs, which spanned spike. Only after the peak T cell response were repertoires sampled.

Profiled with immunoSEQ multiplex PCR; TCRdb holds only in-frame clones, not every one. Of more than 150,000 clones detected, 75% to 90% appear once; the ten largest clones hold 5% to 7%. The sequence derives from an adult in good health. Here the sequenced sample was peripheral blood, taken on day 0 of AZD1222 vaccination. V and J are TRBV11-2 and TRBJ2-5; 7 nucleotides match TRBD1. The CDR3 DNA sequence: TGTGCCAGTCATCCCAGGGGGTCGAATCGAGAGACCCAGTACTTC. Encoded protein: CASHPRGSNRETQYF. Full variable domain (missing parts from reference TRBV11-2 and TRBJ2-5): EAGVAQSPRYKIIEKRQSVAFWCNPISGHATLYWYQQILGQGPKLLIQFQNNGVVDDSQLPKDRFSAERLKGVDSTLKIQPAKLEDSAVYLCASHPRGSNRETQYFGPGTRLLVL.